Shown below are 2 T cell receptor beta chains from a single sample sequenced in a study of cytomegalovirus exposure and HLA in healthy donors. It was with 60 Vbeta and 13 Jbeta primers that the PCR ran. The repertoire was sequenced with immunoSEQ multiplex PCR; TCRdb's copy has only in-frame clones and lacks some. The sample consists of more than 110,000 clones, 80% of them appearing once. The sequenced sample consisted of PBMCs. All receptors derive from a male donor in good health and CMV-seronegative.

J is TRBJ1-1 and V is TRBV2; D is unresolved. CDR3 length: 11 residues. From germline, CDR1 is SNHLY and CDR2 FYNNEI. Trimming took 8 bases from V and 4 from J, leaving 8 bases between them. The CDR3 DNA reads TGTGCCAGCGCGGTGTCCACTGAAGCTTTCTTT. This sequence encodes CASAVSTEAFF.

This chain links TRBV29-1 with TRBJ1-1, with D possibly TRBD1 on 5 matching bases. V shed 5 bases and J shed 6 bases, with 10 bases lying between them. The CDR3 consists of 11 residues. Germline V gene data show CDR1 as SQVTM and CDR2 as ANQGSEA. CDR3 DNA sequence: TGCAGCGTTTCGATAGGGGCTGAAGCTTTCTTT. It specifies CSVSIGAEAFF.